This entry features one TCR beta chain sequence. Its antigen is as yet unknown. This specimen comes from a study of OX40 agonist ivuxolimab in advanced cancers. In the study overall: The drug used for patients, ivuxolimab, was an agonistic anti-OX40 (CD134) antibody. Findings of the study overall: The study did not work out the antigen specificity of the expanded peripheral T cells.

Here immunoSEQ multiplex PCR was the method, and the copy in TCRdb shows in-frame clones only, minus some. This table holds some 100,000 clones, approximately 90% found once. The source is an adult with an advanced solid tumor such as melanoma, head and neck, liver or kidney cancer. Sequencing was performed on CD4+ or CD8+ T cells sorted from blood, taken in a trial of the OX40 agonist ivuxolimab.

CDR3 nucleotide sequence: TGTGCCAGCAGCCGCGGTGGGGCCGAAGCTTTCTTT. Amino acids: CASSRGGAEAFF. The gene calls are TRBV6-5 and TRBJ1-1; a possible D gene is TRBD1 (5 bases). V was cut by 6 bases and J by 8 bases, with 13 bases left in between. Germline CDR1 MNHEY, CDR2 SVGAGI. The CDR3 loop spans 12 amino acids.